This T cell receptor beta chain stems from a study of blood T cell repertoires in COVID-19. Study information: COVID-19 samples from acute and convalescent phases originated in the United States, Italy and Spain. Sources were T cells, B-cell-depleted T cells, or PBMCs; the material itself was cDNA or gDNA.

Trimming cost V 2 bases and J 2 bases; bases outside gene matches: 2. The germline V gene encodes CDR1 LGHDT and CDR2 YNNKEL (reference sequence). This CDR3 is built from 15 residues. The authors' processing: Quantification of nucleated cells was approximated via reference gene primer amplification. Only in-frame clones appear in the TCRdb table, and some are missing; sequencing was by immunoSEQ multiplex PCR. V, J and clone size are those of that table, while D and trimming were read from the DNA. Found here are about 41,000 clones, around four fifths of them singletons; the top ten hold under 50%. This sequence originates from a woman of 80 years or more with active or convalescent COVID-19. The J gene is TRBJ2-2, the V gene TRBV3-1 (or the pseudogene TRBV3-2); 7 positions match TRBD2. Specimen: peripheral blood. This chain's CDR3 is CASSQWDYNTGELFF. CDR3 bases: TGTGCCAGCAGCCAATGGGACTACAACACCGGGGAGCTGTTTTTT.